The present TCR beta chain was sequenced within a study of cytomegalovirus exposure and HLA in healthy donors. Germline loops: CDR1 LNHDA, CDR2 SQIVND (reference sequence). CDR3 length equals 14 residues. V lost 1 base, J lost 6 bases, and 10 bases lay in between. PCR primers comprised 60 Vbeta and 13 Jbeta primers. The assay was immunoSEQ multiplex PCR, and TCRdb's table has in-frame clones only and misses some. Here the sample spans 160,000 or so clones, approximately 70% being singletons. This TCR was sampled from a man aged 18 to 30 in good health and CMV-seropositive. The sample consisted of PBMCs. This rearrangement joins TRBV19 to TRBJ2-1; D not certain. The CDR3 reads CASSIGQVSNEQFF. CDR3 in DNA: TGTGCCAGTAGTATAGGGCAGGTGTCCAATGAGCAGTTCTTC.